This section outlines one T cell receptor beta chain sequence together with its context. Its antigen is unknown. Graft tissue was processed to release intraepithelial and lamina propria lymphocytes. The CDR3 covers 15 residues. V gave up 2 bases and J gave up 5 bases; unmatched junction bases: 8. Germline V gene data show CDR1 as SGHNT and CDR2 as YYREEE (reference sequence). This sample was taken from a study of graft-versus-host responses after intestinal transplantation. The overall study: As for transplant type, recipients had multivisceral, liver-intestinal, or isolated intestinal grafts. For two to four years after anti-thymocyte globulin induction, all recipients took tacrolimus and steroids. Points from the study as a whole: GvH clones were identified in recipient marrow, with some first appearing in ileum or blood. Graft-donor T cell macrochimerism coincided with high graft-versus-host to host-versus-graft clonal ratios in allografts.

Repertoires were generated with immunoSEQ multiplex PCR, while TCRdb's copy carries only in-frame clones and drops some. This table has 10,000 to 15,000 clones, over 65% appearing once. The rearrangement uses TRBV5-4 and TRBJ2-5, with TRBD1 identical over 8 bases. This specimen was ileum tissue, taken less than 150 days after intestinal transplantation. The receptor comes from a human patient who received an intestinal transplant, so some T cells may come from the graft donor. The CDR3 sequence: CASSFRGTGGETQYF. The CDR3 DNA sequence: TGTGCCAGCAGCTTTCGCGGGACAGGAGGGGAGACCCAGTACTTC.